This TCR beta chain was retrieved from a study of cytomegalovirus exposure and HLA in healthy donors. In germline, CDR1 is GTSNPN, CDR2 SVGIG (reference sequence). V was pared by 0 bases and J by 5 bases, with 10 bases of the junction left unmatched. This CDR3 has 17 amino acids. PCR amplification relied on 60 Vbeta primers (plus 13 Jbeta primers). This table comes from immunoSEQ multiplex PCR, and its TCRdb copy is limited to in-frame clones, with some not included. The data hold approximately 190,000 clones, with roughly 77% observed a single time. The chain combines TRBV30 with TRBJ2-7, with TRBD2 identical over 13 bases. This receptor was identified in a man between 35 and 55 years old in good health and CMV-seropositive. Source material: PBMCs. The CDR3 loop reads CAWSVRTSGSGKDEQYF. In DNA form, the CDR3 reads TGTGCCTGGAGTGTAAGGACTAGCGGGAGTGGGAAGGACGAGCAGTACTTC.